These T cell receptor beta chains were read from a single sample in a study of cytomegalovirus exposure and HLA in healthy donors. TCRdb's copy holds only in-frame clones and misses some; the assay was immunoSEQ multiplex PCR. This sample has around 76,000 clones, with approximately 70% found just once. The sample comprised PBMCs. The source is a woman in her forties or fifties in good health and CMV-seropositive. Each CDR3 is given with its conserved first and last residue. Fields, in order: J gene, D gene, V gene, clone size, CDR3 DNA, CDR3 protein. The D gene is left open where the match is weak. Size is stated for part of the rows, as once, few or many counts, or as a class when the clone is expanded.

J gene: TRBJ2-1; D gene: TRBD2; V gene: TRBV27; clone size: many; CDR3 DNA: TGTGCCAGCAGACCCGGGGGGGCGGGGGGGCATCTGTACAATGAGCAGTTCTTC; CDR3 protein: CASRPGGAGGHLYNEQFF
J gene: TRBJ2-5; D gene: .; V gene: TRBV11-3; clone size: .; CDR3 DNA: TGTGCCAGCAGCCTTTCACAGGGACAAGAGACCCAGTACTTC; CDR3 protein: CASSLSQGQETQYF
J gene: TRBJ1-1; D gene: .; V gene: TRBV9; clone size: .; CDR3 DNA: TGTGCCAGCAGCCCATTTTCGGGGGGTGAAGCTTTCTTT; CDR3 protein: CASSPFSGGEAFF
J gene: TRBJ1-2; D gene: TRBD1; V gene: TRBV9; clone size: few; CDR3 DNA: TGTGCCAGCAGCGTAGCTTGGGCCCCCGGGACAGGGGGCAATGGCTACACCTTC; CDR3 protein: CASSVAWAPGTGGNGYTF
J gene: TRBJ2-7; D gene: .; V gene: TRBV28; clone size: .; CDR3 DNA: TGTGCCAGCAGAAGAGAAGTAAGAGGCTACGAGCAGTACTTC; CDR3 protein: CASRREVRGYEQYF
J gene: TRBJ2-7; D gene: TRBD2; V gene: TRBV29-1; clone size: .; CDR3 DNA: TGCAGCGTTGAATCTATGTTTAGCGGGAGCGGTTACGAGCAGTACTTC; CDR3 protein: CSVESMFSGSGYEQYF
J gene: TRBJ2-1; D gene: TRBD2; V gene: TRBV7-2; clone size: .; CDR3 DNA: TGTGCCAGCAGCCTGGGGGAAGAGCGGGGAAGCTCCTACAATGAGCAGTTCTTC; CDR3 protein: CASSLGEERGSSYNEQFF
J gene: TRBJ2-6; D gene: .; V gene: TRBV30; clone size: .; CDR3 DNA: TGTGCCTGGAGTCCACGGGGTGCTGGGGCCAACGTCCTGACTTTC; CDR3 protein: CAWSPRGAGANVLTF
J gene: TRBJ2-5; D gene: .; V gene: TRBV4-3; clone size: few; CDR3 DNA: TGCGCCAGCAGCCAAGATCGTAGCGCCCAAGAGACCCAGTACTTC; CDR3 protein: CASSQDRSAQETQYF
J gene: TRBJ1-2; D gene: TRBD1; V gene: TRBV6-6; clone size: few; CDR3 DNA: TGTGCCAGCAGACCCCCGGGACAGGTTGCTGGCTACACCTTC; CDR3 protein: CASRPPGQVAGYTF
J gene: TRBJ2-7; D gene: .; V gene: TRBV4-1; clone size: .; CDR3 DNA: TGCGCCAGCAGCCAAGGGACAGAAGTCCCCTACGAGCAGTACTTC; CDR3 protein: CASSQGTEVPYEQYF